This T cell receptor beta chain is drawn from a study of metastatic and nonmetastatic thyroid tumors. The wider study: Repertoires of blood and of tissue (tumor or nodule) from malignant and benign thyroid patients were compared. Overall study findings and caveats: Significantly higher TCR beta diversity was reportedly seen in malignant thyroid tumors than benign nodules, in blood and tumor.

The junction had 18 bases not matched to a gene; V was cut back by 2 bases and J by 2 bases. The CDR3 consists of 20 residues. Germline V gives CDR1 KGHDR, CDR2 SFDVKD. As originally analysed: A classifier for distant metastasis in papillary thyroid cancer was constructed using CDR3 differences observed across clinicopathological groups. TCRdb reanalyzed the PCR reads via MiXCR. What appears here as the V and J calls and clone size reflects TCRdb's work, not the paper's. Among about 19,000 clones listed, roughly 15% were seen once. Every patient underwent thyroid surgery untreated. This clone has a count of ten or more. Its specificity is not known.

The TCR comes from a male donor with papillary thyroid cancer or a benign thyroid nodule (not recorded which). Some clones in this sample may be carry-over from other donors' samples. Sample: blood. J is TRBJ2-3 and V is TRBV24-1; 7 positions agree with TRBD1. As DNA, the CDR3 is TGTGCCACCAGTGATTATGTCTGGGTCACAGGGGTATCCGTCACAGATACGCAGTATTTT. Its translation is CATSDYVWVTGVSVTDTQYF.